This passage covers 16 T cell receptor beta chains from one sample sequenced in a study of tumor T cells in aggressive B-cell lymphoma. Repertoires were generated with immunoSEQ multiplex PCR, while TCRdb's copy carries only in-frame clones and drops some. The sample comprises more than 4,000 clones, 81% of which are singletons, and roughly 4.5% rests with the top ten. Sequenced: tumor tissue. These receptors were obtained from an adult with diffuse large B cell lymphoma.

The V call is TRBV27, the J call TRBJ1-6; TRBD1 is a possible D gene (5 bases). The ends were cut back, 3 bases at V and 6 bases at J, with 12 bases in the middle. Germline assignment: CDR1 MNHEY and CDR2 SMNVEV (reference sequence). The CDR3 spans 15 residues. CDR3 region: CASSFWGLSNSPLHF. Here the CDR3 DNA reads TGTGCCAGCAGTTTTTGGGGCCTTTCTAATTCACCCCTCCACTTT.

This rearrangement joins TRBV2 to TRBJ1-5; TRBD1 aligns across 7 bases. The CDR3 is 15 amino acids. Germline V gene data show CDR1 as SNHLY and CDR2 as FYNNEI. The J segment lost 6 bases and the V segment lost 6 bases, leaving 11 bases of the junction unmatched. CDR3 sequence: CASRDDRETAQPQHF. CDR3 in DNA: TGTGCCAGCAGAGATGACAGGGAGACGGCTCAGCCCCAGCATTTT.

This sequence joins TRBV18 and TRBJ1-1, with D possibly matching TRBD1 (6 bases). Germline lookup yields CDR1 KGHSH and CDR2 LQKENI. With 0 bases removed from V and 4 bases from J, the gap between germline ends came to 15 bases. The CDR3 runs to 16 residues. Written as DNA, the CDR3 is TGTGCCAGCTCACCACCGTCGACAGGTTCCGCCACTGAAGCTTTCTTT. Protein sequence: CASSPPSTGSATEAFF.

In regard to this clone: The sample holds other DNA sequences that translate to the same CDR3. This rearrangement joins TRBV11-2 to TRBJ2-5; TRBD2 might be the D (6 bases). The germline V and J ends were trimmed by 1 base and 3 bases, with 15 bases remaining between them. The CDR3 has 16 amino acids. Germline assignment: CDR1 SGHAT and CDR2 FQNNGV. The CDR3 loop is CASSLGSGLKKETQYF. CDR3 bases: TGTGCCAGCAGCTTAGGTAGCGGATTAAAGAAAGAGACCCAGTACTTC.

The chain joins TRBV27 to TRBJ1-5; D remains ambiguous. The CDR3 has 13 amino acids. V lost 0 bases and J 6 bases, leaving 6 bases between the germline ends. CDR1 and CDR2 (germline): MNHEY, SMNVEV (reference sequence). CDR3 loop: CASSLSEGQPQHF. The CDR3 bases are TGTGCCAGCAGTTTATCGGAGGGTCAGCCCCAGCATTTT.

The chain recombines TRBV7-9 with TRBJ2-6, with D uncertain. This CDR3 has 17 residues. Germline V gene data show CDR1 as SEHNR and CDR2 as FQNEAQ (reference sequence). V lost 0 bases and J 4 bases, leaving 13 bases between the germline ends. The CDR3 loop reads CASSLAVSLGGANVLTF. CDR3 nucleotides: TGTGCCAGCAGCTTAGCGGTGTCCCTCGGGGGGGCCAACGTCCTGACTTTC. The variable domain in full, completed from reference TRBV7-9 and TRBJ2-6, reads DTGVSQNPRHKITKRGQNVTFRCDPISEHNRLYWYRQTLGQGPEFLTYFQNEAQLEKSRLLSDRFSAERPKGSFSTLEIQRTEQGDSAMYLCASSLAVSLGGANVLTFGAGSRLTVL.

The chain links TRBV30 to TRBJ1-2; D remains unclear. Germline V gene data show CDR1 as GTSNPN and CDR2 as SVGIG (reference sequence). This CDR3 region has 11 residues. Trimming removed 0 bases from V and 7 bases from J, with 6 bases in between. The CDR3 coding sequence is TGTGCCTGGAGTGTACTGTCTGGCTACACCTTC. Protein product: CAWSVLSGYTF.

The CDR3 region is CASSVGGGPYNEQFF. The CDR3 DNA follows: TGTGCCAGCAGCGTAGGGGGGGGGCCCTACAATGAGCAGTTCTTC. This sequence joins TRBV9 and TRBJ2-1; tentative D call: TRBD2 (7 bases). The germline V gene has CDR1 SGDLS and CDR2 YYNGEE. This CDR3 has 15 residues. The germline V and J ends were trimmed by 0 bases and 2 bases, with 9 bases remaining between them.

The V call is TRBV7-9, the J call TRBJ2-7, with 9 nucleotides matching TRBD2. CDR3 length: 14 residues. CDR1 and CDR2 (germline): SEHNR, FQNEAQ (reference sequence). V trimming: 5 bases; J trimming: 0 bases; junction bases outside the gene matches: 2. DNA of the CDR3: TGTGCCAGCAGCCAGCGGGAGGACTCCTACGAGCAGTACTTC. As protein: CASSQREDSYEQYF.

The chain recombines TRBV7-2 with TRBJ1-2; D is unresolved. The CDR3 length is 16 residues. The germline CDR1 and CDR2 sequences are SGHTA and FQGNSA. Trimming stripped 0 bases from V and 0 bases from J, with 11 bases between. The CDR3 sequence: CASSLALAVPNYGYTF. DNA of the CDR3: TGTGCCAGCAGCTTAGCGCTTGCAGTACCTAACTATGGCTACACCTTC.

CDR3 sequence reads: CASSPLGGVNYGYTF. The CDR3 DNA reads TGTGCCAGCAGCCCTCTAGGGGGAGTTAACTATGGCTACACCTTC. The J gene is TRBJ1-2, the V gene TRBV5-5; a weak D match, TRBD1 (6 bases). The CDR3 sequence is 15 residues long. The germline V gene encodes CDR1 SGHKS and CDR2 YYEKEE (reference sequence). V was clipped by 4 bases and J by 1 base, with 14 bases between them.

V is TRBV5-4 and J is TRBJ2-2; 10 positions match TRBD1. V shed 4 bases and J 6 bases; nucleotides not matched to a gene: 3. CDR3 length equals 14 residues. Germline lookup yields CDR1 SGHNT and CDR2 YYREEE (reference sequence). The CDR3 bases are TGTGCCAGCAGCGCCGGGACAGGGGCCGGGGAGCTGTTTTTT. Encoded protein: CASSAGTGAGELFF.

This clone was recorded a few times. The CDR3 loop is CASSIEGGAGSEKLFF. The CDR3 coding sequence is TGTGCCAGTAGTATAGAAGGAGGGGCGGGAAGTGAAAAACTGTTTTTT. The chain combines TRBV19 with TRBJ1-4; possibly TRBD1 for D (5 bases). Germline V CDR1 and CDR2: LNHDA, SQIVND (reference sequence). CDR3 size: 16 residues. V was clipped by 0 bases and J by 7 bases, with 15 bases between them.

This chain links TRBV5-4 with TRBJ2-2; TRBD1 agrees at 10 bases. The CDR3 sequence is 19 residues long. Trimming at V came to 4 bases and at J to 1 base, leaving 13 bases not matched to a gene. From germline, CDR1 is SGHNT and CDR2 YYREEE (reference sequence). The chain's CDR3 is CASSPEPGQGLLNTGELFF. CDR3 nucleotide sequence: TGTGCCAGCAGCCCGGAACCGGGACAGGGGCTCCTGAACACCGGGGAGCTGTTTTTT.

The gene calls are TRBV10-3 and TRBJ2-3, with 10 bases fitting TRBD2. The junction had 3 bases not matched to a gene; V was cut back by 8 bases and J by 1 base. Germline CDR1 ENHRY, CDR2 SYGVKD. The CDR3 has 14 residues. CDR3 residues: CAIGGTSGTDTQYF. CDR3 in DNA: TGTGCCATCGGTGGGACTAGCGGCACAGATACGCAGTATTTT.

The J gene is TRBJ2-5, the V gene TRBV4-2; TRBD2 aligns across 10 bases. The CDR3 covers 15 residues. Germline V gene lookup returns CDR1 LGHNA and CDR2 YNFKEQ. V lost 4 bases, J lost 5 bases, and 7 bases stayed unmatched. Here the CDR3 DNA reads TGTGCCAGCAGCCCAGCGGGGGGGCCTTGGGAGACCCAGTACTTC. It is translated as CASSPAGGPWETQYF.